The rows below give T cell receptor beta chains drawn from one sample of a study of cytomegalovirus exposure and HLA in healthy donors. Profiled with immunoSEQ multiplex PCR; TCRdb holds only in-frame clones, not every one. The sample includes about 330,000 clones, about nine tenths of them seen just once. Material: PBMCs. The source of these receptors is a woman aged 25 to 39 in good health and CMV-seropositive. CDR3s include the opening cysteine and the closing phenylalanine or tryptophan. The order of the fields is J gene, V gene, D gene, clone size, CDR3 protein, CDR3 DNA. The D gene is left open where the match is weak. For some rows the clone size is stated as once, few or many, or as a class when expanded; others skip it.

J gene: TRBJ2-2; V gene: TRBV5-6; D gene: .; clone size: .; CDR3 protein: CASSSNTGELFF; CDR3 DNA: TGTGCCAGCAGCTCTAACACCGGGGAGCTGTTTTTT
J gene: TRBJ1-5; V gene: TRBV28; D gene: .; clone size: .; CDR3 protein: CASSFGEGLQPQHF; CDR3 DNA: TGTGCCAGCAGTTTCGGGGAGGGTCTGCAGCCCCAGCATTTT
J gene: TRBJ1-6; V gene: TRBV9; D gene: .; clone size: .; CDR3 protein: CASSVDFGGQPNSPLHF; CDR3 DNA: TGTGCCAGCAGCGTAGATTTTGGAGGACAGCCCAATTCACCCCTCCACTTT
J gene: TRBJ1-5; V gene: TRBV7-2; D gene: .; clone size: .; CDR3 protein: CASSLFQGKDQPQHF; CDR3 DNA: TGTGCCAGCAGCTTATTTCAGGGGAAGGATCAGCCCCAGCATTTT
J gene: TRBJ2-1; V gene: TRBV29-1; D gene: TRBD2; clone size: .; CDR3 protein: CSVVSVLAGLAEQFF; CDR3 DNA: TGCAGCGTTGTATCGGTTCTAGCGGGACTCGCGGAGCAGTTCTTC
J gene: TRBJ2-7; V gene: TRBV5-3; D gene: TRBD2; clone size: .; CDR3 protein: CARSLVKPRGTSGYEQYF; CDR3 DNA: TGTGCCAGAAGCTTGGTAAAACCCCGCGGGACTAGCGGTTACGAGCAGTACTTC
J gene: TRBJ2-1; V gene: TRBV5-4; D gene: TRBD1; clone size: .; CDR3 protein: CASSLARFDRGRNEQFF; CDR3 DNA: TGTGCCAGCAGCTTGGCGCGCTTCGACAGGGGGCGGAATGAGCAGTTCTTC
J gene: TRBJ1-4; V gene: TRBV15; D gene: TRBD1; clone size: .; CDR3 protein: CATRRSGTANEKLFF; CDR3 DNA: TGTGCCACCAGAAGATCCGGGACAGCTAATGAAAAACTGTTTTTT
J gene: TRBJ1-1; V gene: TRBV9; D gene: .; clone size: .; CDR3 protein: CASSAGHPNTEAFF; CDR3 DNA: TGTGCCAGCAGCGCGGGACACCCCAACACTGAAGCTTTCTTT
J gene: TRBJ1-2; V gene: TRBV7-5; D gene: .; clone size: .; CDR3 protein: CARSLTRQDGYTF; CDR3 DNA: TGTGCCAGAAGCTTAACAAGGCAGGATGGCTACACCTTC
J gene: TRBJ1-5; V gene: TRBV14; D gene: TRBD1; clone size: .; CDR3 protein: CASSQTGWDQPQHF; CDR3 DNA: TGTGCCAGCAGCCAGACAGGGTGGGATCAGCCCCAGCATTTT
J gene: TRBJ2-1; V gene: TRBV9; D gene: .; clone size: .; CDR3 protein: CASSVFHEAYNEQFF; CDR3 DNA: TGTGCCAGCAGCGTATTTCACGAGGCCTACAATGAGCAGTTCTTC
J gene: TRBJ1-2; V gene: TRBV15; D gene: TRBD1; clone size: .; CDR3 protein: CATSREAGGGSGYTF; CDR3 DNA: TGTGCCACCAGCAGAGAAGCAGGGGGCGGTAGTGGCTACACCTTC
J gene: TRBJ2-5; V gene: TRBV27; D gene: TRBD2; clone size: .; CDR3 protein: CASSLLAGGTQYF; CDR3 DNA: TGTGCCAGCAGTTTACTAGCGGGGGGGACCCAGTACTTC
J gene: TRBJ2-7; V gene: TRBV10-3; D gene: .; clone size: once; CDR3 protein: CAISELRPPGYEQYF; CDR3 DNA: TGTGCCATCAGTGAACTCAGACCACCAGGGTACGAGCAGTACTTC
J gene: TRBJ2-3; V gene: TRBV27; D gene: TRBD1; clone size: .; CDR3 protein: CATQKGTGQGADTQYF; CDR3 DNA: TGTGCCACACAAAAGGGAACTGGTCAGGGGGCAGATACGCAGTATTTT
J gene: TRBJ2-2; V gene: TRBV27; D gene: TRBD1; clone size: .; CDR3 protein: CASSYPGGYGGELFF; CDR3 DNA: TGTGCCAGCAGTTATCCAGGGGGCTACGGCGGGGAGCTGTTTTTT
J gene: TRBJ1-5; V gene: TRBV27; D gene: .; clone size: .; CDR3 protein: CASSSGYSNQPQHF; CDR3 DNA: TGTGCCAGCAGTTCAGGGTATAGCAATCAGCCCCAGCATTTT
J gene: TRBJ1-5; V gene: TRBV6-1; D gene: .; clone size: once; CDR3 protein: CASSETPRSSNQPQHF; CDR3 DNA: TGTGCCAGCAGTGAAACCCCCCGGAGTAGCAATCAGCCCCAGCATTTT
J gene: TRBJ1-2; V gene: TRBV30; D gene: .; clone size: .; CDR3 protein: CAWAGSRDGYTF; CDR3 DNA: TGTGCCTGGGCGGGTAGCAGGGATGGCTACACCTTC
J gene: TRBJ2-2; V gene: TRBV9; D gene: .; clone size: .; CDR3 protein: CASSASGADGELFF; CDR3 DNA: TGTGCCAGCAGCGCCTCGGGGGCTGACGGGGAGCTGTTTTTT
J gene: TRBJ2-2; V gene: TRBV7-2; D gene: TRBD2; clone size: few; CDR3 protein: CASSGGSGTGELFF; CDR3 DNA: TGTGCCAGCAGCGGCGGGAGTGGCACCGGGGAGCTGTTTTTT
J gene: TRBJ1-6; V gene: TRBV6-5; D gene: .; clone size: .; CDR3 protein: CATQGYSDNSPLHF; CDR3 DNA: TGTGCCACTCAGGGTTACAGTGATAATTCACCCCTCCACTTT
J gene: TRBJ1-1; V gene: TRBV2; D gene: .; clone size: .; CDR3 protein: CASSVGRANTEAFF; CDR3 DNA: TGTGCCAGCAGTGTTGGAAGAGCTAACACTGAAGCTTTCTTT
J gene: TRBJ2-7; V gene: TRBV7-2; D gene: .; clone size: .; CDR3 protein: CASSLGRAEQAYEQYF; CDR3 DNA: TGTGCCAGCAGCTTAGGGCGGGCGGAGCAAGCCTACGAGCAGTACTTC
J gene: TRBJ2-7; V gene: TRBV5-4; D gene: .; clone size: .; CDR3 protein: CASSLGRGSYEQYF; CDR3 DNA: TGTGCCAGCAGCTTGGGCAGGGGCTCCTACGAGCAGTACTTC
J gene: TRBJ2-1; V gene: TRBV7-2; D gene: TRBD2; clone size: .; CDR3 protein: CASSLAAGANEQFF; CDR3 DNA: TGTGCCAGCAGCTTAGCGGCGGGAGCCAATGAGCAGTTCTTC
J gene: TRBJ2-1; V gene: TRBV9; D gene: .; clone size: once; CDR3 protein: CASSDRWIAVYNEQFF; CDR3 DNA: TGTGCCAGCAGCGATAGGTGGATAGCGGTATACAATGAGCAGTTCTTC
J gene: TRBJ1-1; V gene: TRBV5-1; D gene: TRBD1; clone size: .; CDR3 protein: CASSWGTGVVDTEAFF; CDR3 DNA: TGCGCCAGCAGCTGGGGGACAGGGGTTGTAGACACTGAAGCTTTCTTT
J gene: TRBJ2-1; V gene: TRBV6-5; D gene: .; clone size: .; CDR3 protein: CASSQSGSYNEQFF; CDR3 DNA: TGTGCCAGCAGTCAAAGCGGCTCCTACAATGAGCAGTTCTTC
J gene: TRBJ2-1; V gene: TRBV7-6; D gene: TRBD2; clone size: once; CDR3 protein: CASSLIAGVSYNEQFF; CDR3 DNA: TGTGCCAGCAGTTTAATAGCGGGAGTATCCTACAATGAGCAGTTCTTC
J gene: TRBJ1-2; V gene: TRBV6-5; D gene: .; clone size: .; CDR3 protein: CASSYSKGGYGYTF; CDR3 DNA: TGTGCCAGCAGTTACTCGAAAGGGGGCTATGGCTACACCTTC
J gene: TRBJ1-6; V gene: TRBV6-5; D gene: .; clone size: .; CDR3 protein: CASSYGKLYNSPLHF; CDR3 DNA: TGTGCCAGCAGTTACGGCAAATTATATAATTCACCCCTCCACTTT
J gene: TRBJ2-5; V gene: TRBV6-4; D gene: .; clone size: once; CDR3 protein: CASSPSAGAQETQYF; CDR3 DNA: TGTGCCAGCAGCCCCTCGGCAGGGGCGCAAGAGACCCAGTACTTC
J gene: TRBJ2-5; V gene: TRBV6-5; D gene: .; clone size: few; CDR3 protein: CASSQLSSQETQYF; CDR3 DNA: TGTGCCAGCAGTCAACTTAGCAGTCAAGAGACCCAGTACTTC
J gene: TRBJ1-1; V gene: TRBV28; D gene: TRBD1; clone size: .; CDR3 protein: CASSTRTGMNTEAFF; CDR3 DNA: TGTGCCAGCAGTACCCGGACAGGGATGAACACTGAAGCTTTCTTT
J gene: TRBJ2-7; V gene: TRBV5-1; D gene: TRBD1; clone size: .; CDR3 protein: CASSTGDNEQYF; CDR3 DNA: TGCGCCAGTTCGACAGGGGACAACGAGCAGTACTTC
J gene: TRBJ2-2; V gene: TRBV4-3; D gene: .; clone size: .; CDR3 protein: CASSQDLGVAWRWAGELFF; CDR3 DNA: TGCGCCAGCAGCCAAGATCTTGGGGTAGCGTGGAGATGGGCCGGGGAGCTGTTTTTT
J gene: TRBJ1-6; V gene: TRBV15; D gene: .; clone size: .; CDR3 protein: CATSRDHRNSPLHF; CDR3 DNA: TGTGCCACCAGCAGAGATCACAGAAATTCACCCCTCCACTTT
J gene: TRBJ2-7; V gene: TRBV9; D gene: .; clone size: .; CDR3 protein: CASSGGLWGYEQYF; CDR3 DNA: TGTGCCAGCAGCGGAGGCCTCTGGGGGTACGAGCAGTACTTC
J gene: TRBJ1-2; V gene: TRBV9; D gene: .; clone size: once; CDR3 protein: CASSADGYGYTF; CDR3 DNA: TGTGCCAGCAGCGCAGACGGGTATGGCTACACCTTC
J gene: TRBJ1-2; V gene: TRBV7-9; D gene: TRBD1; clone size: .; CDR3 protein: CASSLVGQEVYTF; CDR3 DNA: TGTGCCAGCAGCTTAGTGGGACAGGAGGTCTACACCTTC
J gene: TRBJ1-5; V gene: TRBV27; D gene: .; clone size: .; CDR3 protein: CASSYSGAGQPQHF; CDR3 DNA: TGTGCCAGCAGTTATTCGGGGGCGGGTCAGCCCCAGCATTTT